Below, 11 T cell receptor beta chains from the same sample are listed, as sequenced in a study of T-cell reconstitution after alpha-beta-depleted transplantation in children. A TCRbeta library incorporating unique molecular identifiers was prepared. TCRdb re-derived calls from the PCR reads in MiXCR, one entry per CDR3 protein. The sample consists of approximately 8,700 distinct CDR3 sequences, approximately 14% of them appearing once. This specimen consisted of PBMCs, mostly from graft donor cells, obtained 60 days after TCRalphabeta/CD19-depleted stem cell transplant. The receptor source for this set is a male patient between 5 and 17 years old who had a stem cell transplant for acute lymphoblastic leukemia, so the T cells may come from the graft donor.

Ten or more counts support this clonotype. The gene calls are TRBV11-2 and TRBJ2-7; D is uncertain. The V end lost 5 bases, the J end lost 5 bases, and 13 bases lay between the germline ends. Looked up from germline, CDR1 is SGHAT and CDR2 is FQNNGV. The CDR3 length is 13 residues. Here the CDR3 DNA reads TGTGCCAGCAGCCCTCGACGGATACACGAGCAGTACTTC. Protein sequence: CASSPRRIHEQYF. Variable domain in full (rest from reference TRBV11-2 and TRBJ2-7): EAGVAQSPRYKIIEKRQSVAFWCNPISGHATLYWYQQILGQGPKLLIQFQNNGVVDDSQLPKDRFSAERLKGVDSTLKIQPAKLEDSAVYLCASSPRRIHEQYFGPGTRLTVT.

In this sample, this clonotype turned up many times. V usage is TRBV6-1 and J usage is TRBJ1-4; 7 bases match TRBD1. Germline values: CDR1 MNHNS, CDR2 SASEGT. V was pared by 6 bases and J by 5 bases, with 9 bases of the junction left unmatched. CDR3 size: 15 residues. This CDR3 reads CASRETGVPNEKLFF. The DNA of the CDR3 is TGTGCCAGCAGAGAAACAGGGGTCCCAAATGAAAAACTGTTTTTT.

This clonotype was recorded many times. CDR3 bases: TGCAGCGCCGAGGTATACGACTCCTACGAGCAGTACTTC. Protein sequence: CSAEVYDSYEQYF. This chain uses TRBV29-1 with TRBJ2-7; no reliable D call. The ends were cut back, 7 bases at V and 0 bases at J, with 13 bases in the middle. Per the germline V gene, CDR1 is SQVTM and CDR2 is ANQGSEA. The CDR3 extends over 13 amino acids.

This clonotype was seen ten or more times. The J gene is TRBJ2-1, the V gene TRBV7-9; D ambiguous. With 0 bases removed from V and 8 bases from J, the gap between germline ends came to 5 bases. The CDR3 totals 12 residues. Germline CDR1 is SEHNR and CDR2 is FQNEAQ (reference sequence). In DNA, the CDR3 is TGTGCCAGCAGCTTAGCGGTATATGAGCAGTTCTTC. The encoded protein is CASSLAVYEQFF.

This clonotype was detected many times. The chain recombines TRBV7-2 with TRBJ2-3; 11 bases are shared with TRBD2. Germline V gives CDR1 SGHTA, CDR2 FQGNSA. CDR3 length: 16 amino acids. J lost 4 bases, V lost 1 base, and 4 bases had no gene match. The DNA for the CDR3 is TGTGCCAGCAGCTTAGGGGGTAGCGGGAGGGCAGATACGCAGTATTTT. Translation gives CASSLGGSGRADTQYF.

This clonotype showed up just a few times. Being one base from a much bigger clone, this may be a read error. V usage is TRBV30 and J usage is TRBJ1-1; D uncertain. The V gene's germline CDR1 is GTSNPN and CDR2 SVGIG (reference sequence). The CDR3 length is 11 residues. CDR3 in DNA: TGTGCCTGGCTCACGAACCCTGAAGCTTTCTTT. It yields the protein CAWLTNPEAFF.

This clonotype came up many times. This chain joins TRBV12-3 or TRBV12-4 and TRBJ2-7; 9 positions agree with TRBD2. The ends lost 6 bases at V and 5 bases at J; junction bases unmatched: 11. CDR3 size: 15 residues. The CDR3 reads CASRMERGAHHEQYF. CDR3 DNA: TGTGCCAGCAGAATGGAGCGGGGGGCCCACCACGAGCAGTACTTC.

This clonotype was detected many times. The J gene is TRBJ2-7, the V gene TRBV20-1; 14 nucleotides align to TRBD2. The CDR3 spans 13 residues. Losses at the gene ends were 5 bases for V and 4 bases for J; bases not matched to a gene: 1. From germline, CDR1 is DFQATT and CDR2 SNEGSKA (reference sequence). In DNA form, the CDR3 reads TGCAGTGCTCGGACTAGCGGGGGGTACGAGCAGTACTTC. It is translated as CSARTSGGYEQYF.

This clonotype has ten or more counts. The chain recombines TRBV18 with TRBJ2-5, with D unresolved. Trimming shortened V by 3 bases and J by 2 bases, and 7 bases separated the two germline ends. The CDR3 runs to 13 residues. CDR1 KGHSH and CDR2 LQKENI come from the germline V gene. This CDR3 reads CASSPLGQETQYF. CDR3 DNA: TGTGCCAGCTCACCCCTAGGGCAAGAGACCCAGTACTTC.

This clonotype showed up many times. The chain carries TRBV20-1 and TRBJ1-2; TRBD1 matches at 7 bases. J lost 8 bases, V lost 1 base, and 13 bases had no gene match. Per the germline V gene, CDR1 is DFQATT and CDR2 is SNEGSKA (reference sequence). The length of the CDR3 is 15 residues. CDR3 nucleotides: TGCAGTGCTAGAGGAAAGACAGGGCTCACGGTGGGCTACACCTTC. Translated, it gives CSARGKTGLTVGYTF.

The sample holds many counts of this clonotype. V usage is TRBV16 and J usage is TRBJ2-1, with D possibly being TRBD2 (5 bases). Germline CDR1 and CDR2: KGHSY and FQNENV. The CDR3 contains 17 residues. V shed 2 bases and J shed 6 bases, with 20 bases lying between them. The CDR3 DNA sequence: TGTGCCAGCAGCCAAGATAGGACTCCGCTTGGTCTCAATGAGCAGTTCTTC. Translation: CASSQDRTPLGLNEQFF.